What follows are 24 T cell receptor beta chains derived from one specimen sequenced in a study of shared clonotypes between healthy human individuals. TCRdb keeps only in-frame clones here, not all; method: immunoSEQ multiplex PCR. This table has about 320,000 clones, over 75% appearing once. Sequenced: memory CD8+ T cells sorted from blood. As for subset: CD45RO+ cells pooled with CCR7-negative TemRA cells. The receptors shown here come from a young man in good health.

The chain links TRBV2 to TRBJ1-3; D not certain. Germline V lookup: CDR1 SNHLY, CDR2 FYNNEI. This CDR3 spans 15 amino acids. Trimming removed 3 bases at V and 0 bases at J, with 9 bases between. CDR3 loop: CASSDDGNSGNTIYF. DNA for the CDR3: TGTGCCAGCAGTGATGACGGGAACTCTGGAAACACCATATATTTT.

The chain joins TRBV27 to TRBJ1-2; TRBD1 matches at 8 bases. V was clipped by 6 bases and J by 4 bases; unmatched bases: 7. Germline V lookup: CDR1 MNHEY, CDR2 SMNVEV (reference sequence). This CDR3 comprises 14 residues. DNA of the CDR3: TGTGCCAGCAGCGCCGGGACAGGAGTCTATGGCTACACCTTC. Encoded protein: CASSAGTGVYGYTF.

The rearrangement uses TRBV7-9 and TRBJ2-5, with no clear D. V lost 4 bases and J 0 bases, leaving 15 bases between the germline ends. CDR1 and CDR2 from the germline V gene are SEHNR and FQNEAQ (reference sequence). This CDR3 is built from 16 residues. CDR3 region: CASSSQATGYQETQYF. CDR3 bases: TGTGCCAGCAGCTCCCAGGCGACCGGGTACCAAGAGACCCAGTACTTC.

The chain recombines TRBV4-1 with TRBJ2-5; D ambiguous. Germline CDR1 and CDR2: MGHRA and YSYEKL. V was clipped by 4 bases and J by 0 bases, with 9 bases between them. The CDR3 totals 14 residues. This chain's CDR3 is CASSPWTNQETQYF. The CDR3 bases are TGCGCCAGCAGCCCCTGGACCAACCAAGAGACCCAGTACTTC.

V usage is TRBV18 and J usage is TRBJ1-2; D perhaps matches TRBD1 (5 bases). The CDR3 has 15 amino acids. Germline CDR1 and CDR2: KGHSH and LQKENI. V was clipped by 2 bases and J by 8 bases, with 18 bases between them. The CDR3 region has the DNA TGTGCCAGCTCACCAGAAGGGGAGGAGATAGCGGGCTACACCTTC. Protein: CASSPEGEEIAGYTF.

The J gene is TRBJ2-5, the V gene TRBV12-5; no definite D call. CDR1 is LGHNT, CDR2 FRNRAP, per germline. The CDR3 is 15 amino acids. Trimming took off 4 bases at V and 1 base at J, with 13 bases between the two ends. The CDR3 spells CASGSRTGFQETQYF. The CDR3 nucleotides read TGTGCTAGTGGTTCACGGACGGGTTTCCAAGAGACCCAGTACTTC.

This clone has only one observation. J is TRBJ2-2 and V is TRBV7-8; 9 bases match TRBD1. CDR3 length equals 19 residues. Germline V lookup: CDR1 SGHVS, CDR2 FQNEAQ. The junction had 12 bases not matched to a gene; V was cut back by 4 bases and J by 0 bases. The CDR3 here is CASSSYRGPELANTGELFF. As DNA, the CDR3 is TGTGCCAGCAGCTCATACAGGGGGCCGGAGCTCGCGAACACCGGGGAGCTGTTTTTT.

This clone was counted a single time. The chain combines TRBV11-2 with TRBJ2-7; either TRBD1 or TRBD2 may supply D (5 bases each). The CDR3 is 13 residues long. V was pared by 5 bases and J by 6 bases, with 14 bases between. Per germline, CDR1 SGHAT and CDR2 FQNNGV. The CDR3, as DNA: TGTGCCAGCAGCATACCTGGGGGACGCGAGCAGTACTTC. Its translation: CASSIPGGREQYF.

A note on this clone: Different DNA sequences within this sample yield the same CDR3. This chain uses TRBV27 with TRBJ2-6; a possible D gene is TRBD2 (6 bases). Trimming cost V 5 bases and J 0 bases, with 11 bases left between them. Germline assignment: CDR1 MNHEY and CDR2 SMNVEV (reference sequence). The CDR3 sequence is 16 residues long. CDR3 sequence reads: CASSPTGVSGANVLTF. The CDR3 coding sequence is TGTGCCAGCAGTCCCACGGGAGTCTCTGGGGCCAACGTCCTGACTTTC.

V usage is TRBV9 and J usage is TRBJ2-3; D gene unclear. This CDR3 spans 16 amino acids. The V and J ends lost 5 bases and 6 bases respectively, with 22 bases between them. Germline V gene lookup returns CDR1 SGDLS and CDR2 YYNGEE. In DNA form, the CDR3 reads TGTGCCAGCAGTGATTTAGGATCCGAAGTTCGGGATACGCAGTATTTT. It codes for CASSDLGSEVRDTQYF.

The V gene is TRBV5-1, the J gene TRBJ2-7, with D possibly TRBD2 on 5 matching bases. CDR1 and CDR2 (germline): SGHRS, YFSETQ. The CDR3 loop spans 15 amino acids. V was pared by 0 bases and J by 4 bases, with 14 bases between. The CDR3 nucleotides read TGCGCCAGCAGCTTGGGGCGGGTATCCCGATACGAGCAGTACTTC. Translation: CASSLGRVSRYEQYF.

The V gene is TRBV11-2, the J gene TRBJ2-6; D is ambiguous. V lost 8 bases to trimming and J lost 2 bases, with 10 bases between them. Germline V CDR1 and CDR2: SGHAT, FQNNGV. The CDR3 length is 14 residues. The CDR3 region has the DNA TGTGCCAGCCGCACGGGCCCTGGGGCCAACGTCCTGACTTTC. Encoded protein: CASRTGPGANVLTF.

The chain employs TRBV12-5 and TRBJ2-6; no reliable D call. The V end was cut by 0 bases, the J end by 0 bases, with 9 bases between. Looked up from germline, CDR1 is LGHNT and CDR2 is FRNRAP. The CDR3 sequence is 17 residues long. The CDR3 DNA sequence: TGTGCTAGTGGTTTGGTTTTTTCAGCCTCTGGGGCCAACGTCCTGACTTTC. Protein: CASGLVFSASGANVLTF.

The V gene is TRBV5-4, the J gene TRBJ2-1, with unresolved D. With 3 bases removed from V and 6 bases from J, the gap between germline ends came to 10 bases. Per germline, CDR1 SGHNT and CDR2 YYREEE (reference sequence). CDR3 length equals 13 residues. CDR3 protein: CASSSAGPNEQFF. The CDR3 nucleotides read TGTGCCAGCAGCTCAGCCGGGCCCAATGAGCAGTTCTTC.

This clone is a singleton in its sample. This chain uses TRBV7-9 with TRBJ2-7; TRBD2 matches 13 bases. The CDR3 runs 16 residues. Losses at the gene ends were 5 bases for V and 7 bases for J; bases not matched to a gene: 11. The V gene's germline CDR1 is SEHNR and CDR2 FQNEAQ (reference sequence). CDR3 region: CASSGGGLAGVGEQYF. The CDR3 coding sequence is TGTGCCAGCAGCGGTGGCGGACTAGCGGGAGTAGGAGAGCAGTACTTC.

The rearrangement links TRBV11-2 to TRBJ1-3; D is unclear. This CDR3 is built from 15 residues. Germline CDR1 is SGHAT and CDR2 is FQNNGV. V was pared by 0 bases and J by 3 bases, with 9 bases between. CDR3 in DNA: TGTGCCAGCAGCTTAGATTGGGGAATTGGAAACACCATATATTTT. This codes for CASSLDWGIGNTIYF.

This clone was counted only a few times. The V call is TRBV5-4, the J call TRBJ2-2; 9 bases fit TRBD1. The CDR3 has 17 amino acids. Per the germline V gene, CDR1 is SGHNT and CDR2 is YYREEE (reference sequence). The trim removed 0 bases at V and 1 base at J, leaving 4 bases unmatched. Here the CDR3 reads CASSLGKGQGNTGELFF. The DNA of the CDR3 is TGTGCCAGCAGCTTGGGTAAGGGACAGGGGAACACCGGGGAGCTGTTTTTT.

The genes are TRBV14 and TRBJ2-7; a possible D gene is TRBD2 (6 bases). The V gene's germline CDR1 is SGHDN and CDR2 FVKESK. The CDR3 spans 15 residues. The V gene lost 4 bases and the J gene lost 0 bases, with 13 bases spanning the gap. In DNA form, the CDR3 reads TGTGCCAGCAGCCGTGCCGCGGGGAACTCCTACGAGCAGTACTTC. This translates into CASSRAAGNSYEQYF.

This chain connects TRBV7-9 to TRBJ2-7; D perhaps matches TRBD2 (6 bases). The CDR3 runs to 14 residues. Looked up from germline, CDR1 is SEHNR and CDR2 is FQNEAQ (reference sequence). The germline V and J ends were trimmed by 5 bases and 3 bases, with 14 bases remaining between them. The CDR3 protein is CASSEVGGGYEQYF. The CDR3 DNA reads TGTGCCAGCAGCGAAGTGGGGGGTGGCTACGAGCAGTACTTC.

The chain employs TRBV2 and TRBJ1-1, with 8 positions matching TRBD1. Germline CDR1 SNHLY, CDR2 FYNNEI. The CDR3 contains 16 residues. The V and J ends lost 7 bases and 4 bases, in that order; junction bases with no gene match: 14. In nucleotides, the CDR3 is TGTGCCAGCATCCGACCGGGACAGGAGGGTCCCACTGAAGCTTTCTTT. Its protein is CASIRPGQEGPTEAFF.

The chain employs TRBV9 and TRBJ2-7; no definite D call. In germline, CDR1 is SGDLS, CDR2 YYNGEE. The CDR3 is 12 amino acids. Trimming took off 4 bases at V and 4 bases at J, with 9 bases between the two ends. CDR3 in DNA: TGTGCCAGCAGCACCCCCCCGTACGAGCAGTACTTC. This sequence encodes CASSTPPYEQYF.

This clone was observed once. The chain joins TRBV9 to TRBJ1-1; possibly TRBD1 for D (5 bases). Trimming shortened V by 3 bases and J by 5 bases, and 11 bases separated the two germline ends. Germline CDR1 reads SGDLS; CDR2 reads YYNGEE. The length of the CDR3 is 13 residues. CDR3 protein: CASSAPGLTEAFF. CDR3 nucleotides: TGTGCCAGCAGCGCTCCAGGGTTAACTGAAGCTTTCTTT. Looking up the rest from reference TRBV9 and TRBJ1-1 gives the full variable domain: DSGVTQTPKHLITATGQRVTLRCSPRSGDLSVYWYQQSLDQGLQFLIQYYNGEERAKGNILERFSAQQFPDLHSELNLSSLELGDSALYFCASSAPGLTEAFFGQGTRLTVV.

The chain recombines TRBV11-2 with TRBJ2-3; no firm D call. The CDR3 consists of 11 residues. Trimming left V 2 bases short and J 8 bases short, with 5 bases between. Germline CDR1 is SGHAT and CDR2 is FQNNGV. The CDR3 DNA sequence: TGTGCCAGCAGCTTACTGGGTACGCAGTATTTT. Translating it yields CASSLLGTQYF.

The rearrangement joins TRBV27 to TRBJ2-7; 8 bases are a match to TRBD2. V lost 5 bases and J lost 3; bases outside the gene matches: 9. Germline assignment: CDR1 MNHEY and CDR2 SMNVEV (reference sequence). The CDR3 is made up of 15 amino acids. The CDR3 protein is CASSPSGSGSYEQYF. The DNA for the CDR3 is TGTGCCAGCAGTCCGTCGGGAAGCGGGAGCTACGAGCAGTACTTC.